The 14 T cell receptor beta chains in this list originate from one sample, sequenced in a study of siplizumab effects on memory and regulatory T cells. The table came from immunoSEQ multiplex PCR; TCRdb's copy has only in-frame clones and leaves some out. The table has about 62,000 clones, around three quarters seen once. Sequencing input: memory CD4+ T cells sorted from blood. The receptors derive from a human donor in good health.

This clone was seen a single time. This chain connects TRBV9 to TRBJ1-2; 8 bases match TRBD1. The ends lost 0 bases at V and 4 bases at J; junction bases unmatched: 2. There are 14 residues in the CDR3. The germline CDR1 and CDR2 sequences are SGDLS and YYNGEE. CDR3 nucleotides: TGTGCCAGCAGCGTAGGGACAGGGTTCTATGGCTACACCTTC. Translated, it gives CASSVGTGFYGYTF. The full variable domain, completed using reference TRBV9 and TRBJ1-2, is DSGVTQTPKHLITATGQRVTLRCSPRSGDLSVYWYQQSLDQGLQFLIQYYNGEERAKGNILERFSAQQFPDLHSELNLSSLELGDSALYFCASSVGTGFYGYTFGSGTRLTVV.

V gene TRBV7-3 combines with J gene TRBJ2-3, with D possibly matching TRBD2 (5 bases). Trimming removed 6 bases at V and 4 bases at J, with 8 bases between. The germline CDR1 and CDR2 sequences are SGHTA and FQGTGA. This CDR3 has 12 residues. This CDR3 reads CASRGSADTQYF. CDR3 bases: TGTGCCAGCAGAGGGAGTGCAGATACGCAGTATTTT.

V gene TRBV7-2 combines with J gene TRBJ2-7, with 11 bases aligning to TRBD2. V dropped 1 base and J dropped 6; count of bases not matched to a gene: 2. Germline CDR1 is SGHTA and CDR2 is FQGNSA. The CDR3 is made up of 14 amino acids. As DNA, the CDR3 is TGTGCCAGCAGCTTAGGTCTAGCGGGGGGCGAGCAGTACTTC. Translation gives CASSLGLAGGEQYF.

V usage is TRBV12-5 and J usage is TRBJ1-3; D is unclear. Germline V lookup: CDR1 LGHNT, CDR2 FRNRAP. V lost 7 bases and J lost 0, with 10 bases in between. The CDR3 is made up of 14 amino acids. The DNA of the CDR3 is TGTGCTAGTGCCCCCAGCTCCTCTGGAAACACCATATATTTT. Amino acid sequence: CASAPSSSGNTIYF.

The J gene is TRBJ2-5, the V gene TRBV19; tentative D call: TRBD1 (6 bases). The J call may be wrong; the DNA end is better matched by TRBJ2-7. The germline gives CDR1 LNHDA, CDR2 SQIVND (reference sequence). This CDR3 has 14 amino acids. In DNA form, the CDR3 reads TGTGCCAGTAGTATGGGACACCCTTCCTACGAGCAGTACTTC. It codes for CASSMGHPSYEQYF.

V usage is TRBV7-2 and J usage is TRBJ2-3, with 8 bases fitting TRBD2. This CDR3 spans 17 amino acids. Germline values: CDR1 SGHTA, CDR2 FQGNSA. V lost 3 bases and J lost 0; bases outside the gene matches: 8. CDR3 protein: CASSFLGGGLSTDTQYF. Written as DNA, the CDR3 is TGTGCCAGCAGCTTCCTCGGGGGGGGCCTTAGCACAGATACGCAGTATTTT.

The rearrangement links TRBV7-2 to TRBJ2-3; D uncertain. This CDR3 is built from 14 residues. V was clipped by 0 bases and J by 0 bases, with 4 bases between them. Germline V gene sequence: CDR1 SGHTA, CDR2 FQGNSA. CDR3 in amino acids: CASSLAGSTDTQYF. CDR3 sequence (DNA): TGTGCCAGCAGCTTAGCGGGGAGCACAGATACGCAGTATTTT.

This clone was counted a few times. This rearrangement joins TRBV2 to TRBJ1-1; D not resolved. There are 14 residues in the CDR3. Germline CDR1 reads SNHLY; CDR2 reads FYNNEI. With 0 bases removed from V and 0 bases from J, the gap between germline ends came to 5 bases. Written as DNA, the CDR3 is TGTGCCAGCAGTGAAGCCGACATGAACACTGAAGCTTTCTTT. It is translated as CASSEADMNTEAFF.

The V call is TRBV6-1, the J call TRBJ2-1; 7 nucleotides agree with TRBD1. Trimming at V came to 1 base and at J to 6 bases, leaving 6 bases not matched to a gene. This CDR3 has 15 residues. Per germline, CDR1 MNHNS and CDR2 SASEGT. CDR3 bases: TGTGCCAGCAGTGAAGGATTGGGGACAGCCAATGAGCAGTTCTTC. Its protein is CASSEGLGTANEQFF.

This clone appeared once. This chain joins TRBV5-6 and TRBJ1-6; 9 positions match TRBD1. The germline CDR1 and CDR2 sequences are SGHDT and YYEEEE. V shed 0 bases and J 4 bases; nucleotides not matched to a gene: 8. This CDR3 has 18 residues. The CDR3 reads CASSLDRGQDFYNSPLHF. CDR3 in DNA: TGTGCCAGCAGCTTGGACAGGGGGCAAGACTTTTATAATTCACCCCTCCACTTT.

The gene calls are TRBV7-6 and TRBJ1-4, with a tentative D call TRBD1 (6 bases). The CDR3 is made up of 13 amino acids. The V and J ends lost 5 bases and 5 bases respectively, with 9 bases between them. Germline lookup yields CDR1 SGHVS and CDR2 FNYEAQ. The CDR3 loop reads CASSRGGNEKLFF. In DNA, the CDR3 is TGTGCCAGCAGCAGAGGGGGGAATGAAAAACTGTTTTTT.

CDR3: CVRSAQPSGANVLTF. The CDR3 DNA follows: TGTGTCAGAAGCGCTCAGCCCTCTGGGGCCAACGTCCTGACTTTC. J is TRBJ2-6 and V is TRBV7-5. TRBV7-5 is tagged as a pseudogene. The CDR3 loop spans 15 amino acids.

This clone was found once. The gene calls are TRBV2 and TRBJ1-2; the D is unclear. The CDR3 consists of 13 residues. CDR1 is SNHLY, CDR2 FYNNEI, per germline. V was trimmed by 1 base and J by 4 bases, leaving 7 bases between them. The CDR3 loop is CASSEERGYGYTF. CDR3 sequence (DNA): TGTGCCAGCAGTGAAGAACGGGGCTATGGCTACACCTTC.

The V gene is TRBV9, the J gene TRBJ2-7; no reliable D call. This CDR3 is 14 amino acids long. Germline CDR1 reads SGDLS; CDR2 reads YYNGEE. V dropped 4 bases and J dropped 1 base, with 12 bases sitting between them. Written as DNA, the CDR3 is TGTGCCAGCAGCCTACATACACTGTCCTACGAGCAGTACTTC. Translating it yields CASSLHTLSYEQYF.